These 21 T cell receptor beta chains came from one sample sequenced in a study of blood T cell repertoires in COVID-19. Here immunoSEQ multiplex PCR was the method, and the copy in TCRdb shows in-frame clones only, minus some. The sample holds 120,000 to 150,000 clones; 70% to 90% are singletons and the top ten take approximately 1.5%. Sample: peripheral blood. The receptor source for this set is a woman in her sixties with acute or convalescent COVID-19.

The chain carries TRBV3-1 (or the pseudogene TRBV3-2) and TRBJ2-2, with D maybe TRBD2 (7 bases). Germline CDR1 and CDR2: LGHDT and YNNKEL (reference sequence). The CDR3 consists of 16 residues. V shed 4 bases and J shed 4 bases, with 16 bases lying between them. This CDR3 is CASSRGGASGTGELFF. CDR3 bases: TGTGCCAGCAGCCGGGGGGGCGCGTCGGGCACCGGGGAGCTGTTTTTT.

This sequence joins TRBV7-2 and TRBJ1-3, with D possibly TRBD1 on 6 matching bases. The CDR3 consists of 15 residues. Trimming took 3 bases from V and 2 from J, leaving 11 bases between them. Germline CDR1 and CDR2: SGHTA and FQGNSA. The DNA for the CDR3 is TGTGCCAGCAGCTTTACAGGGATTCCTGGAAACACCATATATTTT. This gives the protein CASSFTGIPGNTIYF.

This clone was counted only a few times. This chain connects TRBV5-4 to TRBJ1-4, with TRBD1 as a possible D gene (6 bases). The ends were cut back, 4 bases at V and 6 bases at J, with 19 bases in the middle. CDR3 length equals 16 residues. The V gene's germline CDR1 is SGHNT and CDR2 YYREEE (reference sequence). CDR3 loop: CASSPTPRDTYEKLFF. The CDR3 DNA reads as TGTGCCAGCAGCCCGACGCCCCGGGACACCTATGAAAAACTGTTTTTT.

The chain combines TRBV7-9 with TRBJ2-7; 8 bases fit TRBD2. The CDR3 contains 14 residues. Trimming cost V 5 bases and J 7 bases; bases outside gene matches: 10. Germline CDR1 and CDR2: SEHNR and FQNEAQ (reference sequence). The CDR3 protein is CASSPTTGTREQYF. The CDR3 nucleotides are TGTGCCAGCAGCCCCACTACCGGGACTAGGGAGCAGTACTTC. Full variable domain (rest looked up from reference TRBV7-9 and TRBJ2-7): DTGVSQNPRHKITKRGQNVTFRCDPISEHNRLYWYRQTLGQGPEFLTYFQNEAQLEKSRLLSDRFSAERPKGSFSTLEIQRTEQGDSAMYLCASSPTTGTREQYFGPGTRLTVT.

The rearrangement uses TRBV15 and TRBJ1-2, with 7 nucleotides matching TRBD1. The V gene end was trimmed by 3 bases and the J gene end by 4 bases; junction bases not matched to a gene: 8. There are 15 residues in the CDR3. Germline CDR1 reads LNHNV; CDR2 reads YYDKDF (reference sequence). The CDR3, as DNA: TGTGCCACCAGCAGCGCACTCACAGGGGTCTATGGCTACACCTTC. This encodes CATSSALTGVYGYTF.

The chain links TRBV2 to TRBJ1-5; D is possibly TRBD1 (5 bases). The germline V gene has CDR1 SNHLY and CDR2 FYNNEI. The CDR3 has 16 residues. Trimming removed 8 bases at V and 0 bases at J, with 17 bases between. This chain's CDR3 is CASGGGRATSNQPQHF. For the CDR3, the DNA is TGTGCCAGCGGCGGGGGGAGAGCTACTAGCAATCAGCCCCAGCATTTT.

The genes are TRBV4-2 and TRBJ2-3; D might be TRBD2 (6 bases). V lost 3 bases, J lost 3 bases, and 22 bases lay in between. This CDR3 region has 18 residues. Germline V gene data show CDR1 as LGHNA and CDR2 as YNFKEQ. The CDR3 nucleotides read TGTGCCAGCAGCCACCCACGCGGGGCCCTTCTAGGGACAGATACGCAGTATTTT. Protein: CASSHPRGALLGTDTQYF.

This chain connects TRBV30 to TRBJ1-3; D call uncertain. Between the trimmed V and J ends, which lost 5 bases and 2 bases, there was a span of 13 bases. The CDR3 has 14 amino acids. Germline CDR1 is GTSNPN and CDR2 is SVGIG (reference sequence). CDR3 region: CAWRPVGTGNTIYF. CDR3 sequence (DNA): TGTGCCTGGCGGCCGGTGGGCACTGGAAACACCATATATTTT.

The CDR3 DNA reads TGTGCCAGCAGTCAGACCGGGACAGGGGGAGTGGAGCAGTTCTTC. Its protein is CASSQTGTGGVEQFF. J is TRBJ2-1 and V is TRBV6-5; TRBD1 matches at 11 bases. This CDR3 has 15 residues. Germline V lookup: CDR1 MNHEY, CDR2 SVGAGI. The junction had 10 bases not matched to a gene; V was cut back by 5 bases and J by 10 bases.

The chain has TRBV7-8 and TRBJ2-7; weak D call: TRBD1 (5 bases). CDR1 and CDR2 from the germline V gene are SGHVS and FQNEAQ. Trimming left V 2 bases short and J 3 bases short, with 11 bases between. This CDR3 has 14 amino acids. CDR3 nucleotides: TGTGCCAGCAGCTTATTGCAGGGCGGCTACGAGCAGTACTTC. Protein sequence: CASSLLQGGYEQYF.

V is TRBV30 and J is TRBJ2-7; D may be TRBD2 (5 bases). Between the trimmed V and J ends, which lost 4 bases and 2 bases, there was a span of 12 bases. The CDR3 length is 13 residues. Germline CDR1 reads GTSNPN; CDR2 reads SVGIG (reference sequence). CDR3 nucleotide sequence: TGTGCCTGGAATCGAGGGTTAACCTACGAGCAGTACTTC. Encoded protein: CAWNRGLTYEQYF.

The chain carries TRBV3-1 (or the pseudogene TRBV3-2) and TRBJ1-1; 10 nucleotides align to TRBD1. CDR1 and CDR2 (germline): LGHDT, YNNKEL (reference sequence). Unmatched junction bases numbered 3, after V lost 2 bases and J lost 6 bases. CDR3 length: 14 residues. CDR3 sequence (DNA): TGTGCCAGCAGCCAACGACAGGGGGCCTCTGAAGCTTTCTTT. This codes for CASSQRQGASEAFF.

This chain uses TRBV5-1 with TRBJ1-3; D unresolved. V was clipped by 1 base and J by 3 bases, with 8 bases between them. Germline V gives CDR1 SGHRS, CDR2 YFSETQ. The CDR3 consists of 14 residues. The CDR3 region has the DNA TGCGCCAGCAGCTTGTTGGGCTATGGAAACACCATATATTTT. Translating gives CASSLLGYGNTIYF.

The chain recombines TRBV5-5 with TRBJ2-5, with 7 bases matching TRBD1. Germline V CDR1 and CDR2: SGHKS, YYEKEE (reference sequence). J lost 6 bases, V lost 3 bases, and 8 bases had no gene match. The CDR3 spans 14 residues. The CDR3 nucleotides are TGTGCCAGCAGCTCTTTACAGGGGTTTCAGACCCAGTACTTC. Translating it yields CASSSLQGFQTQYF.

This chain uses TRBV9 with TRBJ1-3, with a tentative D call TRBD1 (5 bases). Looked up from germline, CDR1 is SGDLS and CDR2 is YYNGEE. This CDR3 region has 14 residues. V was trimmed by 4 bases and J by 3 bases, leaving 11 bases between them. In nucleotides, the CDR3 is TGTGCCAGCAGCCAGGGTCTCGATGGAAACACCATATATTTT. Translating gives CASSQGLDGNTIYF.

The chain combines TRBV7-2 with TRBJ1-4; 8 bases fit TRBD1. The germline CDR1 and CDR2 sequences are SGHTA and FQGNSA. The CDR3 has 18 amino acids. Trimming took 2 bases from V and 1 from J; bases not matched to a gene: 9. The CDR3 reads CASSLSGGAIKTNEKLFF. In DNA, the CDR3 is TGTGCCAGCAGCTTATCAGGGGGCGCGATAAAAACTAATGAAAAACTGTTTTTT.

This chain joins TRBV5-4 and TRBJ2-3; no clear D. The CDR3 covers 13 residues. Germline-derived CDR1 and CDR2 are SGHNT and YYREEE (reference sequence). V lost 4 bases and J 5 bases, leaving 11 bases between the germline ends. The CDR3: CASSLNPGDTQYF. CDR3 coding DNA: TGTGCCAGCAGCCTGAACCCGGGAGATACGCAGTATTTT.

The chain joins TRBV7-3 to TRBJ2-3; 12 nucleotides agree with TRBD2. The length of the CDR3 is 17 residues. Germline lookup yields CDR1 SGHTA and CDR2 FQGTGA. The V gene end was trimmed by 5 bases and the J gene end by 2 bases; junction bases not matched to a gene: 8. The chain's CDR3 is CASSARLAGDHTDTQYF. The CDR3, as DNA: TGTGCCAGCAGCGCTAGACTAGCGGGGGACCACACAGATACGCAGTATTTT.

The chain couples TRBV19 to TRBJ1-5; possibly TRBD1 for D (5 bases). The V end lost 3 bases, the J end lost 9 bases, and 12 bases lay between the germline ends. From germline, CDR1 is LNHDA and CDR2 SQIVND (reference sequence). CDR3 length: 13 amino acids. CDR3 sequence (DNA): TGTGCCAGTAGTATCGGGGGGTCTGGGCCCCAGCATTTT. It is translated as CASSIGGSGPQHF. Together with reference TRBV19 and TRBJ1-5, the CDR3 gives the full variable domain: DGGITQSPKYLFRKEGQNVTLSCEQNLNHDAMYWYRQDPGQGLRLIYYSQIVNDFQKGDIAEGYSVSREKKESFPLTVTSAQKNPTAFYLCASSIGGSGPQHFGDGTRLSIL.

The chain is built from TRBV3-1 (or the pseudogene TRBV3-2) and TRBJ1-2; tentative D call: TRBD1 (6 bases). V lost 3 bases to trimming and J lost 4 bases, with 15 bases between them. CDR1 and CDR2 from the germline V gene are LGHDT and YNNKEL (reference sequence). The CDR3 runs to 15 residues. CDR3 in DNA: TGTGCCAGCAGCCAGGCCAGGACAGCTCCCTATGGCTACACCTTC. It is translated as CASSQARTAPYGYTF.

The V gene is TRBV29-1, the J gene TRBJ2-2; 8 bases align to TRBD1. With 4 bases clipped from V and 2 bases from J, the junction kept 9 bases outside the gene matches. From germline, CDR1 is SQVTM and CDR2 ANQGSEA. The CDR3 length is 16 residues. The CDR3 nucleotides read TGCAGCGTTGGGATTTCGGCAGGGGGCAACACCGGGGAGCTGTTTTTT. Translating it yields CSVGISAGGNTGELFF.